The rows below give T cell receptor beta chains drawn from one sample of a study of cytomegalovirus exposure and HLA in healthy donors. Sequencing was performed with immunoSEQ multiplex PCR; in TCRdb, only in-frame clones are kept and a portion is missing. The table includes under 150,000 clones, roughly 92% detected once. The sequencing input was PBMCs. All receptors come from a man aged 18 to 29 in good health and CMV-seronegative. CDR3s include the opening cysteine and the closing phenylalanine or tryptophan. Fields, in order: D gene, J gene, V gene, clone size, CDR3 length, CDR3 protein, CDR3 DNA. D genes are given only for firm matches. For some rows the clone size is stated as once, few or many, or as a class when expanded; others skip it.

>TRBD2|TRBJ2-4|TRBV19|.|16
CASSIPSGPSGNIQYF
TGTGCCAGTAGTATCCCTAGCGGGCCCTCGGGCAACATTCAGTACTTC
>TRBD1|TRBJ2-1|TRBV5-5|.|15
CASSLGQGAYNEQFF
TGTGCCAGCAGCTTGGGACAGGGGGCGTACAATGAGCAGTTCTTC
>TRBD1|TRBJ1-6|TRBV6-4|.|15
CARSTGTDDFSPLHF
TGTGCCAGATCGACAGGGACAGACGATTTTTCACCCCTCCACTTT
>TRBD1|TRBJ2-3|TRBV5-6|.|14
CASSSRQGGDTQYF
TGTGCCAGCAGCTCTAGACAGGGTGGGGATACGCAGTATTTT
>TRBD1|TRBJ1-5|TRBV6-1|.|17
CASSDPTGGVRNQPQHF
TGTGCCAGCAGTGACCCCACAGGGGGCGTCCGCAATCAGCCCCAGCATTTT
>.|TRBJ1-2|TRBV29-1|.|13
CSVERAANYGYTF
TGCAGCGTTGAGAGGGCCGCTAACTATGGCTACACCTTC
>.|TRBJ2-5|TRBV6-7|once|17
CASSDAYGIIVDETQYF
TGTGCCAGCAGTGATGCGTACGGGATCATCGTCGACGAGACCCAGTACTTC
>.|TRBJ2-3|TRBV7-2|.|12
CASSTYTDTQYF
TGTGCCAGCAGCACATACACAGATACGCAGTATTTT
>TRBD2|TRBJ2-1|TRBV7-9|.|16
CASSPRGTSGSNEQFF
TGTGCCAGCAGCCCCAGGGGGACTAGCGGGAGCAATGAGCAGTTCTTC
>.|TRBJ2-1|TRBV9|.|16
CASSLPPRGLNNEQFF
TGTGCCAGCAGCCTCCCACCCAGGGGCCTGAACAATGAGCAGTTCTTC
>.|TRBJ1-6|TRBV5-1|.|18
CASSHHTGRDSYNSPLHF
TGCGCCAGCAGCCACCATACAGGGAGGGACTCCTATAATTCACCCCTCCACTTT
>.|TRBJ1-5|TRBV7-9|.|15
CASSLGQYSNQPQHF
TGTGCCAGCAGCTTAGGGCAGTATAGCAATCAGCCCCAGCATTTT
>.|TRBJ1-1|TRBV28|.|15
CASRVRGPSNTEAFF
TGTGCCAGCAGGGTCAGGGGTCCGTCGAACACTGAAGCTTTCTTT
>TRBD1|TRBJ1-1|TRBV30|.|13
CAWTRTGDTEAFF
TGTGCCTGGACCCGTACAGGGGACACTGAGGCTTTCTTT
>TRBD2|TRBJ2-1|TRBV5-4|few|17
CASSAPWGAGGSNEQFF
TGTGCCAGCAGCGCCCCGTGGGGAGCGGGGGGATCGAATGAGCAGTTCTTC
>.|TRBJ2-5|TRBV15|.|12
CATSRDLETQYF
TGTGCCACCAGCAGAGATCTTGAGACCCAGTACTTC
>TRBD1|TRBJ1-5|TRBV15|.|19
CATSRILRDRKKRNQPQHF
TGTGCCACCAGCAGAATCCTCCGGGACAGGAAAAAGCGCAATCAGCCCCAGCATTTT
>TRBD1|TRBJ2-1|TRBV7-3|.|13
CASSGGTGHEQFF
TGTGCCAGCAGCGGGGGGACAGGCCATGAGCAGTTCTTC
>.|TRBJ2-7|TRBV6-6|once|15
CASTRGLGSSYEQYF
TGTGCCAGCACGAGGGGACTGGGCAGTTCCTACGAGCAGTACTTC
>.|TRBJ2-2|TRBV30|.|12
CASRQYTGELFF
TGTGCCAGCCGACAGTACACCGGGGAGCTGTTTTTT
>.|TRBJ1-1|TRBV27|.|14
CASSLSRGGTEAFF
TGTGCCAGCAGTTTATCGAGAGGGGGCACTGAAGCTTTCTTT
>TRBD1|TRBJ1-2|TRBV18|.|18
CASSPGTRQGRTAYGYTF
TGTGCCAGCTCACCTGGAACCCGACAGGGTAGAACCGCATACGGCTACACCTTC
>TRBD1|TRBJ2-7|TRBV6-5|many|12
CASSSGGYEQYF
TGTGCCAGCAGTTCAGGGGGTTACGAGCAGTACTTC
>TRBD2|TRBJ2-3|TRBV19|.|14
CASSNSGGADTQYF
TGTGCCAGTAGCAATAGCGGGGGCGCAGATACGCAGTATTTT
>.|TRBJ2-7|TRBV5-1|.|13
CASSLPSSYEQYF
TGCGCCAGCAGCTTGCCCTCCTCCTACGAGCAGTACTTC